Below are 11 T cell receptor beta chains sequenced from a single sample in a study of T cell repertoires in cytomegalovirus infection. TCRdb called the reads again in MiXCR, with one record for every CDR3 protein. Seen here are just over 300,000 distinct CDR3 sequences, roughly 15% observed once, and the top ten hold around 12%. What was sequenced was PBMCs. Every receptor here comes from a human donor in good health (CMV status not recorded). Some clones in this sample may be carry-over from other donors' samples.

This clonotype was seen only a few times. The V call is TRBV7-4, the J call TRBJ1-4; TRBD1 is a possible D gene (6 bases). Trimming took 8 bases from V and 5 from J, leaving 18 bases between them. The CDR3 is 15 residues long. Germline CDR1 reads SGHVT; CDR2 reads SQSDAQ. The CDR3 DNA sequence: TGTGCCAGCGCCGTCGGACAGTCTAAAAATGAAAAACTGTTTTTT. This encodes CASAVGQSKNEKLFF.

At least ten counts were recorded for this clonotype. This chain connects TRBV6-1 to TRBJ2-1; TRBD2 matches 8 bases. Germline-derived CDR1 and CDR2 are MNHNS and SASEGT. With V trimmed by 7 bases and J by 4 bases, 12 bases remained unmatched. The CDR3 is made up of 16 amino acids. The CDR3 here is CASIMNVLAEYNEQFF. CDR3 in DNA: TGTGCCAGCATCATGAACGTACTAGCGGAATACAATGAGCAGTTCTTC.

This clonotype has at least ten counts. The V call is TRBV2, the J call TRBJ2-6; no clear D gene. CDR3 length equals 16 residues. Looked up from germline, CDR1 is SNHLY and CDR2 is FYNNEI. The V gene lost 0 bases and the J gene lost 0 bases, with 6 bases spanning the gap. CDR3 residues: CASSEAWNSGANVLTF. DNA for the CDR3: TGTGCCAGCAGTGAAGCGTGGAACTCTGGGGCCAACGTCCTGACTTTC.

The J gene is TRBJ2-2, the V gene TRBV2; 13 bases align to TRBD2. Germline V gene sequence: CDR1 SNHLY, CDR2 FYNNEI. The CDR3 runs 15 residues. Trimming took 9 bases from V and 7 from J; bases not matched to a gene: 8. CDR3 in amino acids: CASKLAGGLGGELFF. The CDR3 DNA reads TGTGCCAGTAAACTAGCGGGGGGGCTTGGCGGGGAGCTGTTTTTT.

The rearrangement uses TRBV20-1 and TRBJ2-5, with 11 bases aligning to TRBD2. V lost 6 bases and J lost 4; bases outside the gene matches: 13. Per germline, CDR1 DFQATT and CDR2 SNEGSKA (reference sequence). The CDR3 sequence is 16 residues long. The CDR3 is CSATGTSGTRGETQYF. In DNA, the CDR3 is TGCAGTGCCACCGGGACTAGCGGAACCCGAGGAGAGACCCAGTACTTC.

The genes are TRBV6-6 and TRBJ1-3, with unresolved D. V lost 2 bases and J lost 12, with 11 bases in between. The CDR3 contains 12 residues. Germline CDR1 is MNHNY and CDR2 is SVGAGI (reference sequence). In DNA form, the CDR3 reads TGTGCCAGCAGTTACGCGATAGATGTCATATATTTT. Translated, it gives CASSYAIDVIYF.

This clonotype was detected a few times. This chain uses TRBV6-1 with TRBJ1-1; D is unclear. This CDR3 has 11 residues. V lost 5 bases to trimming and J lost 7 bases, with 8 bases between them. Germline CDR1 MNHNS, CDR2 SASEGT. The chain's CDR3 is CASSLVLEAFF. The CDR3 DNA is TGTGCCAGCAGTTTGGTCCTTGAAGCTTTCTTT.

The CDR3 nucleotides are TGCAGTGCTCCGGGACAGGGGGCTGAAAAACTGTTTTTT. Protein: CSAPGQGAEKLFF. This sequence joins TRBV20-1 and TRBJ1-4, with 12 bases that match TRBD1. J gave up 7 bases and V 5 bases, and 2 bases lay outside the gene matches. This CDR3 is 13 amino acids long. CDR1 is DFQATT and CDR2 is SNEGSKA in the germline V gene (reference sequence).

There are many counts of this clonotype. The chain is built from TRBV7-9 and TRBJ1-4, with D possibly TRBD1 on 5 matching bases. V was clipped by 5 bases and J by 7 bases, with 17 bases between them. Germline values: CDR1 SEHNR, CDR2 FQNEAQ (reference sequence). The CDR3 is 15 amino acids. The CDR3 reads CASSQTVAGSEKLFF. CDR3 sequence (DNA): TGTGCCAGCAGCCAGACAGTGGCAGGGAGTGAAAAACTGTTTTTT.

This clonotype turned up a few times. This chain joins TRBV7-2 and TRBJ2-5; D could derive from TRBD1 or TRBD2 (6 bases each). The CDR3 has 15 amino acids. Germline CDR1 is SGHTA and CDR2 is FQGNSA. Deletions cut 5 bases from V and 4 bases from J, with 17 bases between. CDR3 region: CASSEIGGPGETQYF. CDR3 sequence (DNA): TGTGCCAGCAGCGAAATCGGGGGCCCGGGAGAGACCCAGTACTTC.

This clonotype appeared many times. The chain combines TRBV12-3 or TRBV12-4 with TRBJ2-2; D gene ambiguous. V lost 1 base and J lost 0, with 9 bases in between. There are 16 residues in the CDR3. The CDR3 bases are TGTGCCAGCAGTTTAGGCGTCCCACCGAACACCGGGGAGCTGTTTTTT. Amino acid sequence: CASSLGVPPNTGELFF.